One sample yielded the 29 T cell receptor beta chains listed below, sequenced in a study of blood T cell repertoires in COVID-19. TCRdb's copy holds only in-frame clones and misses some; the assay was immunoSEQ multiplex PCR. The sample lists just over 65,000 clones; approximately 90% were seen once. The sequencing input was peripheral blood. The receptors originated from a young man with acute or convalescent COVID-19.

The J gene is TRBJ1-6, the V gene TRBV18; D is unresolved. Germline CDR1 reads KGHSH; CDR2 reads LQKENI. This CDR3 has 16 amino acids. The V and J ends lost 0 bases and 7 bases respectively, with 13 bases between them. The CDR3 here is CASSPPLGSGNSPLHF. CDR3 nucleotide sequence: TGTGCCAGCTCACCACCTTTGGGTTCGGGGAATTCACCCCTCCACTTT.

On this clone: This same CDR3 is encoded by further DNA sequences in the sample. The V call is TRBV6-2 or TRBV6-3, the J call TRBJ1-2, with D unresolved. The ends were cut back, 2 bases at V and 6 bases at J, with 16 bases in the middle. CDR3 length: 15 amino acids. Germline V CDR1 and CDR2: MNHEY, SVGEGT. The CDR3 loop reads CASSYGGPSKNGYTF. The DNA for the CDR3 is TGTGCCAGCAGTTACGGAGGACCGTCAAAGAATGGCTACACCTTC.

This sequence joins TRBV6-1 and TRBJ2-1; perhaps TRBD1 as D (5 bases). CDR1 is MNHNS and CDR2 is SASEGT in the germline V gene. The V end was cut by 3 bases, the J end by 3 bases, with 15 bases between. CDR3 length equals 16 residues. The CDR3, as DNA: TGTGCCAGCAGTGAGACGGACACGGGCCGCTACAATGAGCAGTTCTTC. It is translated as CASSETDTGRYNEQFF.

In its sample, this clone was seen once. The chain has TRBV7-3 and TRBJ2-1; D not certain. Trimming stripped 5 bases from V and 0 bases from J, with 11 bases between. Per the germline V gene, CDR1 is SGHTA and CDR2 is FQGTGA. CDR3 size: 15 residues. CDR3 region: CASSASVSSYNEQFF. The CDR3 DNA follows: TGTGCCAGCAGCGCAAGCGTCAGCTCCTACAATGAGCAGTTCTTC.

The CDR3 spells CASSEGFGTAPKTQYF. DNA for the CDR3: TGTGCCAGCAGTGAAGGCTTCGGGACAGCTCCTAAGACCCAGTACTTC. This chain connects TRBV6-1 to TRBJ2-5; 7 bases map to TRBD1. The CDR3 is made up of 16 amino acids. The junction had 11 bases not matched to a gene; V was cut back by 1 base and J by 6 bases. Germline-derived CDR1 and CDR2 are MNHNS and SASEGT.

The J gene is TRBJ2-5, the V gene TRBV5-1; 8 bases are a match to TRBD2. CDR1 is SGHRS and CDR2 is YFSETQ in the germline V gene. V dropped 4 bases and J dropped 5; count of bases not matched to a gene: 13. This CDR3 has 16 residues. CDR3 DNA sequence: TGCGCCAGCAGCGTATCCCCCGGGACTAGGATGGAGACCCAGTACTTC. This gives the protein CASSVSPGTRMETQYF.

In its sample, this clone was seen once. Other DNA sequences in the sample encode the same CDR3. V and J are TRBV6-5 and TRBJ2-1, with a tentative D call TRBD2 (7 bases). V was clipped by 8 bases and J by 1 base, with 15 bases between them. The CDR3 is 15 amino acids. Germline V gene lookup returns CDR1 MNHEY and CDR2 SVGAGI. The CDR3 sequence: CASSPGRGSYNEQFF. CDR3 DNA sequence: TGTGCCAGCTCGCCGGGGAGGGGGTCCTACAATGAGCAGTTCTTC.

The CDR3 bases are TGTGCCAGCAGCCCTAGCGGGAGGGCGGGCGAGCAGTACTTC. This translates into CASSPSGRAGEQYF. The rearrangement links TRBV7-9 to TRBJ2-7; 12 bases align to TRBD2. Germline trimming cut 5 bases from V and 6 bases from J; bases unmatched to any gene: 5. CDR1 is SEHNR, CDR2 FQNEAQ, per germline (reference sequence). The CDR3 length is 14 residues.

This chain uses TRBV27 with TRBJ2-5; possible D gene TRBD1, 5 bases. Germline V lookup: CDR1 MNHEY, CDR2 SMNVEV (reference sequence). Trimming left V 4 bases short and J 5 bases short, with 11 bases between. The CDR3 has 13 amino acids. CDR3 DNA: TGTGCCAGCAGTTACAGGTTTAGGGAGACCCAGTACTTC. Its protein is CASSYRFRETQYF.

The chain combines TRBV28 with TRBJ1-5; D ambiguous. The germline gives CDR1 MDHEN, CDR2 SYDVKM. Trimming stripped 2 bases from V and 6 bases from J, with 14 bases between. This CDR3 spans 15 amino acids. The CDR3 region has the DNA TGTGCCAGCAGTTTACAACAAGGTTCGGGTCAGCCCCAGCATTTT. It is translated as CASSLQQGSGQPQHF.

The gene calls are TRBV19 and TRBJ2-3; 8 nucleotides align to TRBD2. Germline CDR1 is LNHDA and CDR2 is SQIVND (reference sequence). This CDR3 spans 14 amino acids. V was clipped by 7 bases and J by 0 bases; unmatched bases: 3. This CDR3 reads CASIAGGSTDTQYF. The CDR3 DNA reads TGTGCCAGTATTGCGGGAGGTAGCACAGATACGCAGTATTTT. Using reference TRBV19 and TRBJ2-3 for the parts outside the CDR3, the full variable domain is DGGITQSPKYLFRKEGQNVTLSCEQNLNHDAMYWYRQDPGQGLRLIYYSQIVNDFQKGDIAEGYSVSREKKESFPLTVTSAQKNPTAFYLCASIAGGSTDTQYFGPGTRLTVL.

This clone was counted only a few times. The chain links TRBV5-1 to TRBJ1-2; TRBD1 is a possible D gene (6 bases). Trimming left V 0 bases short and J 5 bases short, with 11 bases between. The germline CDR1 and CDR2 sequences are SGHRS and YFSETQ. The CDR3 is 14 residues long. This chain's CDR3 is CASSLAAGVYGYTF. The CDR3 DNA is TGCGCCAGCAGCTTGGCGGCAGGGGTATATGGCTACACCTTC.

The rearrangement links TRBV7-8 to TRBJ2-3; D remains ambiguous. The CDR3 totals 13 residues. CDR1 SGHVS and CDR2 FQNEAQ come from the germline V gene. With 3 bases removed from V and 10 bases from J, the gap between germline ends came to 14 bases. In DNA form, the CDR3 reads TGTGCCAGCAGCTTTCGTCCTTTGAGAGCGCAGTATTTT. Translated, it gives CASSFRPLRAQYF.

The chain links TRBV20-1 to TRBJ2-5; perhaps TRBD1 as D (6 bases). Germline values: CDR1 DFQATT, CDR2 SNEGSKA (reference sequence). The CDR3 is 11 amino acids. In DNA, the CDR3 is TGCGCATTAACAGGGAGCAAGACCCAGTACTTC. This codes for CALTGSKTQYF.

The chain has TRBV6-5 and TRBJ2-1; 7 bases agree with TRBD2. In germline, CDR1 is MNHEY, CDR2 SVGAGI. The CDR3 has 13 amino acids. The junction had 3 bases not matched to a gene; V was cut back by 6 bases and J by 4 bases. In DNA, the CDR3 is TGTGCCAGCAGGCGGGGGTCATACAATGAGCAGTTCTTC. This gives the protein CASRRGSYNEQFF.

The chain links TRBV29-1 to TRBJ2-7; D call uncertain. Germline V CDR1 and CDR2: SQVTM, ANQGSEA. V lost 3 bases and J lost 9, with 18 bases in between. The CDR3 totals 13 residues. The CDR3 nucleotides read TGCAGCGTTGAGCTTTTAGAGAAAAATGGGCAGTACTTC. It codes for CSVELLEKNGQYF.

The gene calls are TRBV7-2 and TRBJ2-2; D is uncertain. The ends were cut back, 1 base at V and 3 bases at J, with 15 bases in the middle. CDR1 and CDR2 from the germline V gene are SGHTA and FQGNSA. The length of the CDR3 is 17 residues. In DNA, the CDR3 is TGTGCCAGCAGCTTAGTTGCAGGTTTGGGCTACACCGGGGAGCTGTTTTTT. Translating gives CASSLVAGLGYTGELFF.

This chain connects TRBV13 to TRBJ1-3, with a tentative D call TRBD1 (5 bases). The V gene lost 6 bases and the J gene lost 4 bases, with 10 bases spanning the gap. Per germline, CDR1 PRHDT and CDR2 FYEKMQ (reference sequence). The CDR3 length is 13 residues. This CDR3 is CASRGPKGNTIYF. The DNA of the CDR3 is TGTGCCAGCAGGGGGCCGAAAGGAAACACCATATATTTT.

The rearrangement joins TRBV27 to TRBJ2-3; TRBD2 matches at 10 bases. The CDR3 is 20 residues long. The trim removed 3 bases at V and 5 bases at J, leaving 20 bases unmatched. Per the germline V gene, CDR1 is MNHEY and CDR2 is SMNVEV (reference sequence). The CDR3 protein is CASSFPRLAGAGLHVDTQYF. The CDR3, as DNA: TGTGCCAGCAGTTTCCCTCGCCTAGCGGGAGCGGGGTTGCACGTAGATACGCAGTATTTT.

The chain recombines TRBV18 with TRBJ1-6, with D unclear. CDR3 length: 15 amino acids. Germline-derived CDR1 and CDR2 are KGHSH and LQKENI. V lost 5 bases, J lost 3 bases, and 11 bases lay in between. The CDR3: CASSRGRDYNSPLHF. The CDR3 DNA sequence: TGTGCCAGCTCAAGAGGACGGGACTATAATTCACCCCTCCACTTT.

The table lists this clone with a count of one. The chain has TRBV11-2 and TRBJ2-3; 7 bases align to TRBD2. The CDR3 length is 14 residues. CDR1 is SGHAT, CDR2 FQNNGV, per germline. The trim removed 0 bases at V and 4 bases at J, leaving 1 base unmatched. For the CDR3, the DNA is TGTGCCAGCAGCTTAGATCGGGGGGCAGATACGCAGTATTTT. Its translation is CASSLDRGADTQYF.

The chain combines TRBV28 with TRBJ1-5; D is possibly TRBD1 (5 bases). Germline V lookup: CDR1 MDHEN, CDR2 SYDVKM. Trimming pared 8 bases from V and 9 bases from J, leaving 11 bases between. The CDR3 contains 11 residues. CDR3 protein: CASGGYRPQHF. DNA of the CDR3: TGTGCCAGCGGGGGGTATCGGCCCCAGCATTTT.

Only a few counts were recorded for this clone. The chain links TRBV28 to TRBJ1-4; no firm D call. The CDR3 length is 15 residues. CDR1 is MDHEN and CDR2 is SYDVKM in the germline V gene. V lost 2 bases, J lost 0 bases, and 7 bases lay in between. CDR3 in DNA: TGTGCCAGCAGTTTACTGGCCGCAACTAATGAAAAACTGTTTTTT. It translates to CASSLLAATNEKLFF.

This chain uses TRBV6-5 with TRBJ2-1; TRBD2 matches 7 bases. The germline V gene has CDR1 MNHEY and CDR2 SVGAGI. Trimming took 7 bases from V and 12 from J; bases not matched to a gene: 6. The CDR3 is 11 amino acids. CDR3 sequence (DNA): TGTGCCAGCAACAGCGGGGCAAGGCAGTTCTTC. Protein product: CASNSGARQFF.

The chain recombines TRBV30 with TRBJ2-1; 9 bases match TRBD2. The CDR3 length is 17 residues. V shed 2 bases and J 6 bases; nucleotides not matched to a gene: 14. Germline V lookup: CDR1 GTSNPN, CDR2 SVGIG (reference sequence). The CDR3 here is CAWSIYLTSGGSNEQFF. DNA for the CDR3: TGTGCCTGGAGTATATACTTGACTAGCGGTGGCTCCAATGAGCAGTTCTTC.

The chain couples TRBV10-3 to TRBJ2-7; unclear D gene. The CDR3 consists of 12 residues. The V end lost 9 bases, the J end lost 2 bases, and 11 bases lay between the germline ends. Per germline, CDR1 ENHRY and CDR2 SYGVKD. CDR3 in DNA: TGTGCCATAGGCGGCGAGACCTACGAGCAGTACTTC. Its translation is CAIGGETYEQYF.

CDR3 in DNA: TGTGCCAGCAGCTTACCGACAGAAACCCTCCACTTT. This gives the protein CASSLPTETLHF. J is TRBJ1-6 and V is TRBV7-2; D possibly corresponds to TRBD1 (5 bases). CDR3 length: 12 amino acids. Germline V CDR1 and CDR2: SGHTA, FQGNSA. The V end was cut by 2 bases, the J end by 14 bases, with 10 bases between.

J is TRBJ1-4 and V is TRBV5-1; 9 bases map to TRBD1. The V and J ends lost 1 base and 6 bases, in that order; junction bases with no gene match: 10. The CDR3 length is 17 residues. CDR1 is SGHRS and CDR2 is YFSETQ in the germline V gene. For the CDR3, the DNA is TGCGCCAGCAGCTTGTTTTCGTTTCGACAGGGGGATGAAAAACTGTTTTTT. Translation gives CASSLFSFRQGDEKLFF.

The V call is TRBV7-2, the J call TRBJ1-1; D call uncertain. Germline V CDR1 and CDR2: SGHTA, FQGNSA. The CDR3 extends over 18 amino acids. V shed 2 bases and J shed 4 bases, with 23 bases lying between them. The CDR3, as DNA: TGTGCCAGCAGCTTATCGTTCACTCGGGAGGGTCCATTCACTGAAGCTTTCTTT. Encoded protein: CASSLSFTREGPFTEAFF. Full variable domain (rest looked up from reference TRBV7-2 and TRBJ1-1): GAGVSQSPSNKVTEKGKDVELRCDPISGHTALYWYRQSLGQGLEFLIYFQGNSAPDKSGLPSDRFSAERTGGSVSTLTIQRTQQEDSAVYLCASSLSFTREGPFTEAFFGQGTRLTVV.